A single sample is the source of the 21 T cell receptor beta chains below, sequenced in a study of blood T cell repertoires in COVID-19. Libraries were prepared by immunoSEQ multiplex PCR; TCRdb keeps only in-frame clonotypes and omits some of them. This sample has around 700,000 clones, with about 87% found just once. Input material: peripheral blood. These receptors were collected from a young woman with acute or convalescent COVID-19.

The chain employs TRBV20-1 and TRBJ2-1; D is ambiguous. With 3 bases removed from V and 3 bases from J, the gap between germline ends came to 12 bases. Germline CDR1 reads DFQATT; CDR2 reads SNEGSKA (reference sequence). The CDR3 extends over 14 amino acids. The CDR3 DNA reads as TGCAGTGCTAGTCGCGGCTACTACTACAATGAGCAGTTCTTC. It codes for CSASRGYYYNEQFF.

This clone occurred once. CDR3: CASSLETGITEAFF. CDR3 bases: TGTGCCAGCAGCTTAGAAACAGGGATAACTGAAGCTTTCTTT. The chain uses TRBV7-9 and TRBJ1-1, with D maybe TRBD1 (6 bases). The CDR3 has 14 residues. Per the germline V gene, CDR1 is SEHNR and CDR2 is FQNEAQ (reference sequence). Trimming removed 1 base at V and 5 bases at J, with 11 bases between.

This chain joins TRBV27 and TRBJ1-2; tentatively, D is TRBD1 (5 bases). V was shortened by 8 bases and J by 11 bases, with 21 bases between the two germline ends. Germline loops: CDR1 MNHEY, CDR2 SMNVEV (reference sequence). The length of the CDR3 is 13 residues. CDR3 DNA: TGTGCCAGCGCCTTTAGGGGCGTACAGGAATACACCTTC. Protein product: CASAFRGVQEYTF.

CDR3 in DNA: TGCGCCAGCAGCCAAACATTATTACAGGGGGCGAACACCGGGGAGCTGTTTTTT. It yields the protein CASSQTLLQGANTGELFF. The rearrangement uses TRBV4-1 and TRBJ2-2; 8 nucleotides match TRBD1. Germline V lookup: CDR1 MGHRA, CDR2 YSYEKL. The V gene end was trimmed by 2 bases and the J gene end by 0 bases; junction bases not matched to a gene: 8. The CDR3 has 18 residues.

V usage is TRBV24-1 and J usage is TRBJ1-1; 10 bases are a match to TRBD1. Per germline, CDR1 KGHDR and CDR2 SFDVKD. V lost 10 bases, J lost 2 bases, and 3 bases stayed unmatched. The CDR3 extends over 13 amino acids. The CDR3 loop is CATRQGANTEAFF. In nucleotides, the CDR3 is TGTGCCACGCGACAGGGGGCAAACACTGAAGCTTTCTTT.

The rearrangement uses TRBV9 and TRBJ1-3; 8 nucleotides align to TRBD1. The V gene's germline CDR1 is SGDLS and CDR2 YYNGEE. Trimming removed 2 bases from V and 4 bases from J; junction bases left unmatched: 5. The CDR3 contains 15 residues. CDR3 in amino acids: CASSVQGANGNTIYF. The CDR3 DNA reads as TGTGCCAGCAGCGTCCAGGGGGCGAACGGAAACACCATATATTTT.

CDR3 protein: CASSTGQSMNTEAFF. The CDR3 DNA reads as TGTGCCAGCAGCACTGGACAGTCTATGAACACTGAAGCTTTCTTT. The chain couples TRBV5-6 to TRBJ1-1, with D possibly TRBD1 on 6 matching bases. The CDR3 runs to 15 residues. Trimming shortened V by 4 bases and J by 0 bases, and 13 bases separated the two germline ends. Germline CDR1 and CDR2: SGHDT and YYEEEE.

V is TRBV11-2 and J is TRBJ1-2; possibly TRBD1 for D (6 bases). This CDR3 contains 11 residues. Germline V gene data show CDR1 as SGHAT and CDR2 as FQNNGV. Between the trimmed V and J ends, which lost 5 bases and 13 bases, there was a span of 14 bases. The CDR3 is CASSKIQGVTF. The CDR3 coding sequence is TGTGCCAGCAGCAAAATACAGGGCGTCACCTTC.

J is TRBJ2-1 and V is TRBV12-3 or TRBV12-4, with D maybe TRBD1 (6 bases). This CDR3 has 13 amino acids. V lost 6 bases and J 8 bases, leaving 14 bases between the germline ends. The CDR3 DNA follows: TGTGCCAGCAGCTCAGTACAGGGCTATGAGCAGTTCTTC. Translated: CASSSVQGYEQFF.

CDR3 loop: CASSPMVGQEKSPLHF. CDR3 nucleotide sequence: TGTGCCAGCTCACCCATGGTGGGACAGGAGAAATCACCCCTCCACTTT. The V and J genes are TRBV18 and TRBJ1-6, with TRBD1 identical over 8 bases. The CDR3 spans 16 residues. V lost 3 bases to trimming and J lost 10 bases; unmatched junction nucleotides: 11. Germline CDR1 KGHSH, CDR2 LQKENI.

V and J are TRBV21-1 and TRBJ1-1; whether TRBD1, the table's D call, matches the DNA was not checked. TRBV21-1 is recorded as a pseudogene. The CDR3 totals 15 residues. The CDR3 sequence is CASSKVGQTNTEAFF. CDR3 sequence (DNA): TGTGCCAGCAGCAAAGTTGGACAGACGAACACTGAAGCTTTCTTT.

V usage is TRBV7-9 and J usage is TRBJ1-1; the match to TRBD1 covers 8 bases. V dropped 7 bases and J dropped 4; count of bases not matched to a gene: 8. This CDR3 contains 14 residues. Germline V gives CDR1 SEHNR, CDR2 FQNEAQ (reference sequence). CDR3 nucleotide sequence: TGTGCCAGCACCCTGACAGGGGCCCCCACTGAAGCTTTCTTT. Translating gives CASTLTGAPTEAFF.

The chain has TRBV7-9 and TRBJ2-7; D is unclear. The V gene's germline CDR1 is SEHNR and CDR2 FQNEAQ (reference sequence). The ends were cut back, 6 bases at V and 3 bases at J, with 12 bases in the middle. The CDR3 has 13 residues. CDR3 in DNA: TGTGCCAGCAGTCTTAGCAATTTCTACGAGCAGTACTTC. Its translation is CASSLSNFYEQYF.

DNA for the CDR3: TGCAGCGTTGGTCGGGAAGCCGGGGAGCTGTTTTTT. It translates to CSVGREAGELFF. The chain uses TRBV29-1 and TRBJ2-2; weak D call: TRBD2 (5 bases). The ends were cut back, 4 bases at V and 6 bases at J, with 9 bases in the middle. Germline CDR1 is SQVTM and CDR2 is ANQGSEA. There are 12 residues in the CDR3.

This rearrangement joins TRBV5-6 to TRBJ2-1; the D gene is possibly TRBD1 (5 bases). The V end was cut by 0 bases, the J end by 4 bases, with 8 bases between. Germline-derived CDR1 and CDR2 are SGHDT and YYEEEE. CDR3 length: 14 amino acids. The CDR3 nucleotides read TGTGCCAGCAGCTTGGCGGCAGGGTACAATGAGCAGTTCTTC. Protein sequence: CASSLAAGYNEQFF.

Details on this clone: One end of the junction fails to match germline, which may point to a read error. The chain is built from TRBV6-5 and TRBJ2-7, with 11 bases fitting TRBD2. The CDR3 sequence is 15 residues long. Germline V CDR1 and CDR2: MNHEY, SVGAGI. CDR3 in DNA: TGTGCCAGCAGCCAATTAGCGGGGGGGCTCTACGATCAGTACTTC. Translating it yields CASSQLAGGLYDQYF.

The gene calls are TRBV28 and TRBJ2-7; possibly TRBD1 for D (5 bases). Germline values: CDR1 MDHEN, CDR2 SYDVKM. CDR3 length equals 14 residues. Trimming took off 2 bases at V and 3 bases at J, with 11 bases between the two ends. For the CDR3, the DNA is TGTGCCAGCAGTTTACAGGGCAGTGGCTACGAGCAGTACTTC. Protein: CASSLQGSGYEQYF.

V and J are TRBV19 and TRBJ1-2; tentatively, D is TRBD1 (6 bases). V was clipped by 8 bases and J by 5 bases, with 9 bases between them. The germline gives CDR1 LNHDA, CDR2 SQIVND (reference sequence). This CDR3 spans 11 amino acids. The CDR3 nucleotides are TGTGCCAGTTCGGACAGATATGGCTACACCTTC. Translation gives CASSDRYGYTF.

This clone has a single count. The genes are TRBV9 and TRBJ1-3; D gene ambiguous. Trimming cost V 3 bases and J 0 bases, with 19 bases left between them. CDR3 size: 18 residues. Germline values: CDR1 SGDLS, CDR2 YYNGEE. This CDR3 reads CASSAELSTVRSGNTIYF. In DNA form, the CDR3 reads TGTGCCAGCAGCGCGGAGCTATCGACGGTTCGCTCTGGAAACACCATATATTTT.

The J gene is TRBJ2-1, the V gene TRBV27; perhaps TRBD1 as D (5 bases). CDR1 MNHEY and CDR2 SMNVEV come from the germline V gene (reference sequence). Trimming cost V 4 bases and J 4 bases, with 11 bases left between them. This CDR3 is 14 amino acids long. CDR3 coding DNA: TGTGCCAGCAGTTATGGACGGACATACAATGAGCAGTTCTTC. This sequence encodes CASSYGRTYNEQFF.

The chain recombines TRBV19 with TRBJ2-5; 12 bases are shared with TRBD2. Germline CDR1 LNHDA, CDR2 SQIVND (reference sequence). This CDR3 has 15 residues. J was trimmed by 1 base and V by 6 bases; bases with no gene match: 3. CDR3 in amino acids: CASRTSGGPQETQYF. Here the CDR3 DNA reads TGTGCCAGTAGAACTAGCGGGGGGCCCCAAGAGACCCAGTACTTC. The full variable domain, completed using reference TRBV19 and TRBJ2-5, is DGGITQSPKYLFRKEGQNVTLSCEQNLNHDAMYWYRQDPGQGLRLIYYSQIVNDFQKGDIAEGYSVSREKKESFPLTVTSAQKNPTAFYLCASRTSGGPQETQYFGPGTRLLVL.